This T cell receptor (beta chain) was sequenced in a study of shared clonotypes between healthy human individuals. In regard to this clone: What it recognizes is unknown.

V lost 6 bases to trimming and J lost 0 bases, with 9 bases between them. CDR1 and CDR2 (germline): MNHEY, SVGAGI. CDR3 size: 13 residues. Generated by immunoSEQ multiplex PCR, the TCRdb table keeps only in-frame clones and is missing some. The table shows around 2,000,000 clones, with roughly 94% occurring only once. Study-wide results and limits: Shared clonotypes across all four donors exceeded non-shared ones in generation probability.

The specimen sequenced was naive CD4+ T cells sorted from blood. The subset: CD45RA+ positively selected. This sequence joins TRBV6-5 and TRBJ2-7; a weak D match, TRBD1 (5 bases). The sequence was obtained from a man aged 18 to 29 in good health. The CDR3 region is CASSRQLSYEQYF. In DNA, the CDR3 is TGTGCCAGCAGCCGACAGCTCTCCTACGAGCAGTACTTC.